The clone carrying this TCR beta chain has a handful of counts. Its antigen is unidentified. Primers for the PCR totalled 60 Vbeta and 13 Jbeta. Generated by immunoSEQ multiplex PCR, the TCRdb table keeps only in-frame clones and is missing some. The sample lists some 120,000 clones; 77% were seen once. The data stem from a study of cytomegalovirus exposure and HLA in healthy donors. The study, taken as a whole, reports: Previous analysis showed most TCR beta V segments were productive about 87% or about 30% of the time.

Per germline, CDR1 WSHSY and CDR2 SAAADI. The CDR3 runs 11 residues. Trimming cost V 2 bases and J 6 bases, with 3 bases left between them. The TCR sequence derives from a middle-aged woman in good health and CMV-seropositive. V gene TRBV10-2 combines with J gene TRBJ2-3, with D unresolved. Material: PBMCs. This chain's CDR3 is CASSEADTQYF. The CDR3 coding sequence is TGCGCCAGCAGTGAGGCGGATACGCAGTATTTT.